These 28 T cell receptor beta chains were all obtained from the same sample, sequenced in a study of T cell responses to AZD1222 COVID-19 vaccine. TCRdb's table, derived via immunoSEQ multiplex PCR, lists solely in-frame clones and lacks some. Here the sample spans around 92,000 clones, approximately 91% being singletons. The material sequenced was peripheral blood, taken on day 0 of AZD1222 vaccination. Receptor source: an adult in good health.

This clone was counted once. J is TRBJ1-5 and V is TRBV7-2; 8 nucleotides match TRBD1. From germline, CDR1 is SGHTA and CDR2 FQGNSA. The V and J ends lost 5 bases and 4 bases, in that order; junction bases with no gene match: 4. CDR3 length: 14 residues. In DNA form, the CDR3 reads TGTGCCAGCAGCAAACAGGGGGAAAATCAGCCCCAGCATTTT. Translation gives CASSKQGENQPQHF.

The V call is TRBV18, the J call TRBJ2-2; 9 bases fit TRBD2. This CDR3 is built from 15 residues. The junction had 3 bases not matched to a gene; V was cut back by 1 base and J by 6 bases. CDR1 and CDR2 (germline): KGHSH, LQKENI. The CDR3 nucleotides are TGTGCCAGCTCACCACGGACTAGCGACGCCGGGGAGCTGTTTTTT. It specifies CASSPRTSDAGELFF.

The genes are TRBV27 and TRBJ1-1; 7 bases agree with TRBD1. CDR3 size: 17 residues. V shed 5 bases and J 1 base; nucleotides not matched to a gene: 13. CDR1 is MNHEY and CDR2 is SMNVEV in the germline V gene (reference sequence). The CDR3 nucleotides are TGTGCCAGCAGTCCCGCCGCGACAGGGACCCCGAACACTGAAGCTTTCTTT. Translating it yields CASSPAATGTPNTEAFF.

The chain recombines TRBV2 with TRBJ2-7, with 11 nucleotides matching TRBD1. Looked up from germline, CDR1 is SNHLY and CDR2 is FYNNEI. The CDR3 extends over 13 amino acids. The V gene end was trimmed by 8 bases and the J gene end by 9 bases; junction bases not matched to a gene: 9. CDR3 sequence: CASGDRGVPRQYF. CDR3 nucleotides: TGTGCCAGCGGGGACAGGGGGGTCCCCCGGCAGTACTTC. Supplemented by reference TRBV2 and TRBJ2-7, the full variable domain reads EPEVTQTPSHQVTQMGQEVILRCVPISNHLYFYWYRQILGQKVEFLVSFYNNEISEKSEIFDDQFSVERPDGSNFTLKIRSTKLEDSAMYFCASGDRGVPRQYFGPGTRLTVT.

This clone turned up a few times. The chain's CDR3 is CASSLWVAETQYF. CDR3 DNA sequence: TGTGCCAGCAGTTTATGGGTGGCGGAGACCCAGTACTTC. The J gene is TRBJ2-5, the V gene TRBV27, with D uncertain. V gave up 1 base and J gave up 5 bases, with 8 bases separating them. Germline values: CDR1 MNHEY, CDR2 SMNVEV (reference sequence). The CDR3 runs to 13 residues.

The chain employs TRBV6-5 and TRBJ2-3, with 7 bases lining up with TRBD2. This CDR3 comprises 14 residues. The germline V gene has CDR1 MNHEY and CDR2 SVGAGI. Germline trimming cut 7 bases from V and 4 bases from J; bases unmatched to any gene: 8. Here the CDR3 DNA reads TGTGCCAGCATCCCGCCTGGGGGGGCAGATACGCAGTATTTT. This encodes CASIPPGGADTQYF.

This clone turned up a few times. The chain has TRBV5-6 and TRBJ2-6, with D possibly being TRBD1 (5 bases). The length of the CDR3 is 15 residues. Germline values: CDR1 SGHDT, CDR2 YYEEEE. V lost 2 bases, J lost 0 bases, and 6 bases lay in between. The CDR3 here is CASSLGVSGANVLTF. The CDR3 nucleotides read TGTGCCAGCAGCTTAGGGGTCTCTGGGGCCAACGTCCTGACTTTC.

The chain is built from TRBV7-3 and TRBJ2-7; a possible D gene is TRBD1 (5 bases). There are 14 residues in the CDR3. CDR1 is SGHTA, CDR2 FQGTGA, per germline. Trimming removed 3 bases from V and 2 bases from J, with 11 bases in between. The CDR3: CASSLGPGTYEQYF. The CDR3 nucleotides are TGTGCCAGCAGCTTGGGCCCAGGGACCTACGAGCAGTACTTC.

The V call is TRBV3-1 (or the pseudogene TRBV3-2), the J call TRBJ1-6; D call uncertain. Germline values: CDR1 LGHDT, CDR2 YNNKEL (reference sequence). The CDR3 is made up of 13 amino acids. Between the trimmed V and J ends, which lost 1 base and 10 bases, there was a span of 8 bases. CDR3 protein: CASSQGEGSPLHF. The CDR3 nucleotides read TGTGCCAGCAGCCAAGGAGAGGGCTCACCCCTCCACTTT.

This chain connects TRBV6-5 to TRBJ1-4; D gene unclear. CDR1 and CDR2 (germline): MNHEY, SVGAGI. V was shortened by 2 bases and J by 7 bases, with 11 bases between the two germline ends. This CDR3 has 14 residues. CDR3 sequence: CASSYVQRGEKLFF. Here the CDR3 DNA reads TGTGCCAGCAGTTACGTCCAGCGCGGTGAAAAACTGTTTTTT.

This chain links TRBV19 with TRBJ1-2, with D hard to call. The V end lost 7 bases, the J end lost 8 bases, and 17 bases lay between the germline ends. The germline gives CDR1 LNHDA, CDR2 SQIVND (reference sequence). The CDR3 is 13 amino acids. CDR3 in amino acids: CASKLVTVGGYTF. CDR3 nucleotides: TGTGCCAGTAAGTTGGTAACAGTTGGAGGCTACACCTTC.

V and J are TRBV18 and TRBJ1-4; D call uncertain. Germline V gene data show CDR1 as KGHSH and CDR2 as LQKENI. This CDR3 contains 13 residues. The ends were cut back, 4 bases at V and 0 bases at J, with 3 bases in the middle. The CDR3 spells CASSRATNEKLFF. In nucleotides, the CDR3 is TGTGCCAGCTCACGAGCAACTAATGAAAAACTGTTTTTT.

J is TRBJ1-3 and V is TRBV7-2; the match to TRBD1 covers 8 bases. The trim removed 3 bases at V and 2 bases at J, leaving 3 bases unmatched. This CDR3 has 15 residues. Germline lookup yields CDR1 SGHTA and CDR2 FQGNSA. The CDR3 sequence is CASSFTGGPGNTIYF. The DNA of the CDR3 is TGTGCCAGCAGCTTTACAGGGGGACCTGGAAACACCATATATTTT.

The chain is built from TRBV5-5 and TRBJ2-5; D uncertain. V lost 1 base and J lost 1, with 11 bases in between. CDR1 is SGHKS and CDR2 is YYEKEE in the germline V gene (reference sequence). This CDR3 is built from 15 residues. The CDR3 spells CASSLPERPQETQYF. The CDR3 DNA reads as TGTGCCAGCAGCTTGCCCGAGAGACCCCAAGAGACCCAGTACTTC. The full variable domain, completed using reference TRBV5-5 and TRBJ2-5, is DAGVTQSPTHLIKTRGQQVTLRCSPISGHKSVSWYQQVLGQGPQFIFQYYEKEERGRGNFPDRFSARQFPNYSSELNVNALLLGDSALYLCASSLPERPQETQYFGPGTRLLVL.

The genes are TRBV7-2 and TRBJ1-2; D might be TRBD1 (5 bases). V shed 1 base and J shed 4 bases, with 10 bases lying between them. CDR1 is SGHTA and CDR2 is FQGNSA in the germline V gene. This CDR3 has 14 amino acids. The CDR3 bases are TGTGCCAGCAGCTTAGTTGGGGCCCTCTATGGCTACACCTTC. It encodes CASSLVGALYGYTF.

V and J are TRBV3-1 (or the pseudogene TRBV3-2) and TRBJ1-1; 12 bases fit TRBD1. V shed 2 bases and J 5 bases; nucleotides not matched to a gene: 6. The CDR3 extends over 16 amino acids. The germline gives CDR1 LGHDT, CDR2 YNNKEL (reference sequence). The CDR3 nucleotides are TGTGCCAGCAGCCAACGGGACAGGGGGCAGAGGACTGAAGCTTTCTTT. As protein: CASSQRDRGQRTEAFF.

The chain recombines TRBV7-8 with TRBJ2-1, with D possibly matching TRBD2 (5 bases). V gave up 10 bases and J gave up 4 bases, with 17 bases separating them. CDR1 is SGHVS, CDR2 FQNEAQ, per germline. The CDR3 contains 14 residues. CDR3 protein: CATSDLSRYNEQFF. For the CDR3, the DNA is TGTGCCACCTCGGACTTATCCCGATACAATGAGCAGTTCTTC.

This clone has more than one count but fewer than ten. The chain uses TRBV18 and TRBJ2-3; 7 positions agree with TRBD1. Germline lookup yields CDR1 KGHSH and CDR2 LQKENI. Germline trimming cut 1 base from V and 9 bases from J; bases unmatched to any gene: 4. This CDR3 is 13 amino acids long. CDR3 DNA: TGTGCCAGCTCACCACAAGACAGGGACACGCAGTATTTT. Encoded protein: CASSPQDRDTQYF. The variable domain in full, with the rest retrieved from reference TRBV18 and TRBJ2-3, is NAGVMQNPRHLVRRRGQEARLRCSPMKGHSHVYWYRQLPEEGLKFMVYLQKENIIDESGMPKERFSAEFPKEGPSILRIQQVVRGDSAAYFCASSPQDRDTQYFGPGTRLTVL.

V is TRBV2 and J is TRBJ1-4, with 8 bases lining up with TRBD1. This CDR3 has 13 residues. The V segment lost 10 bases and the J segment 5 bases; nucleotides outside the gene matches: 6. The germline V gene has CDR1 SNHLY and CDR2 FYNNEI. The CDR3 bases are TGTGCCACCAGACAGGGGTACAATGAAAAACTGTTTTTT. Encoded protein: CATRQGYNEKLFF.

The chain recombines TRBV2 with TRBJ1-2; D gene ambiguous. The CDR3 contains 12 residues. Germline CDR1 is SNHLY and CDR2 is FYNNEI. The ends were cut back, 1 base at V and 8 bases at J, with 8 bases in the middle. CDR3: CASSEDRGGYTF. The CDR3 DNA sequence: TGTGCCAGCAGTGAAGACCGAGGGGGCTACACCTTC.

The chain uses TRBV20-1 and TRBJ2-5, with D possibly called TRBD1 or TRBD2 (5 bases each). The germline V gene encodes CDR1 DFQATT and CDR2 SNEGSKA (reference sequence). This CDR3 contains 11 residues. V was cut by 4 bases and J by 7 bases, with 10 bases left in between. This chain's CDR3 is CSAKHGGTQYF. The CDR3 coding sequence is TGCAGTGCTAAACATGGGGGGACCCAGTACTTC.

This clone appeared a single time. The rearrangement joins TRBV18 to TRBJ1-2; 10 bases agree with TRBD1. This CDR3 region has 16 residues. Losses at the gene ends were 2 bases for V and 6 bases for J; bases not matched to a gene: 9. Germline values: CDR1 KGHSH, CDR2 LQKENI. CDR3 amino acids: CASSPEMWGQGNGYTF. The DNA for the CDR3 is TGTGCCAGCTCACCAGAGATGTGGGGACAGGGGAATGGCTACACCTTC.

This chain connects TRBV7-3 to TRBJ2-3; D remains ambiguous. This CDR3 has 15 amino acids. Germline CDR1 reads SGHTA; CDR2 reads FQGTGA. With 4 bases removed from V and 0 bases from J, the gap between germline ends came to 11 bases. CDR3 sequence: CASSSSLTSTDTQYF. Here the CDR3 DNA reads TGTGCCAGCAGCTCCTCACTTACTAGCACAGATACGCAGTATTTT. Full variable domain (outside the CDR3, taken from reference TRBV7-3 and TRBJ2-3): GAGVSQTPSNKVTEKGKYVELRCDPISGHTALYWYRQSLGQGPEFLIYFQGTGAADDSGLPNDRFFAVRPEGSVSTLKIQRTERGDSAVYLCASSSSLTSTDTQYFGPGTRLTVL.

This sequence joins TRBV6-1 and TRBJ1-1; TRBD1 might be the D (6 bases). CDR1 and CDR2 from the germline V gene are MNHNS and SASEGT. V was clipped by 4 bases and J by 1 base, with 16 bases between them. The CDR3 runs 16 residues. DNA of the CDR3: TGTGCCAGCAGTGTACGACCGGGACAACGGAACACTGAAGCTTTCTTT. This encodes CASSVRPGQRNTEAFF.

The rearrangement links TRBV4-2 to TRBJ2-7, with 7 bases identical to TRBD2. V dropped 2 bases and J dropped 1; count of bases not matched to a gene: 5. CDR1 is LGHNA and CDR2 is YNFKEQ in the germline V gene. The CDR3 spans 15 residues. In DNA form, the CDR3 reads TGTGCCAGCAGCCAATCCGCGGGGGATTCCTACGAGCAGTACTTC. This sequence encodes CASSQSAGDSYEQYF.

V is TRBV6-1 and J is TRBJ1-1; no firm D call. Germline loops: CDR1 MNHNS, CDR2 SASEGT. The CDR3 totals 14 residues. Trimming stripped 0 bases from V and 3 bases from J, with 8 bases between. CDR3 DNA sequence: TGTGCCAGCAGTGAAGCCCCTAGGCACACTGAAGCTTTCTTT. Its protein product is CASSEAPRHTEAFF.

The chain joins TRBV5-1 to TRBJ1-4; D uncertain. The germline V and J ends were trimmed by 0 bases and 5 bases, with 8 bases remaining between them. This CDR3 has 14 residues. The germline V gene has CDR1 SGHRS and CDR2 YFSETQ. CDR3 nucleotide sequence: TGCGCCAGCAGCTTGGGCAGTATCAATGAAAAACTGTTTTTT. It is translated as CASSLGSINEKLFF.

The chain carries TRBV12-3 or TRBV12-4 and TRBJ1-5, with D unclear. This CDR3 is built from 12 residues. The V end lost 3 bases, the J end lost 15 bases, and 15 bases lay between the germline ends. CDR3 bases: TGTGCCAGCAGTTTCGGCGGTAACTTTGGGCATTTT. This sequence encodes CASSFGGNFGHF.